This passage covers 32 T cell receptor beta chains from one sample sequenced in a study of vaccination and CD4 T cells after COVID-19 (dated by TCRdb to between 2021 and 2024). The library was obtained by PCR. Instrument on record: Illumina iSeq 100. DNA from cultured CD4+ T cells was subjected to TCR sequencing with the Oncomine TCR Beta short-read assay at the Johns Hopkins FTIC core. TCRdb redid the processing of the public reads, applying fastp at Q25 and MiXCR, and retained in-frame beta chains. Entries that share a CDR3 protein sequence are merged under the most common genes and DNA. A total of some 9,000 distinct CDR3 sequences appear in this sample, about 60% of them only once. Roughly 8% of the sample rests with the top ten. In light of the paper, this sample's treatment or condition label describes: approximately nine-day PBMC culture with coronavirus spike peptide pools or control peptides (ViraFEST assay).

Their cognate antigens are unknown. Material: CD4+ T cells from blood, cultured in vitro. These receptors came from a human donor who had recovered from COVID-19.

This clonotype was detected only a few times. The CDR3 is CATSDLTNGKQYF. The CDR3 DNA reads as TGTGCCACCAGTGATTTAACGAACGGGAAGCAGTACTTC. J is TRBJ2-7 and V is TRBV24-1, with D maybe TRBD2 (5 bases). The ends were cut back, 1 base at V and 8 bases at J, with 11 bases in the middle. The germline V gene has CDR1 KGHDR and CDR2 SFDVKD. This CDR3 contains 13 residues.

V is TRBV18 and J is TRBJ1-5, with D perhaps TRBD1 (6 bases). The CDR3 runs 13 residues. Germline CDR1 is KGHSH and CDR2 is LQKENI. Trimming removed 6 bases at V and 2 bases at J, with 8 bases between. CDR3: CASSRGGNQPQHF. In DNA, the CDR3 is TGTGCCAGCTCCAGGGGCGGCAATCAGCCCCAGCATTTT. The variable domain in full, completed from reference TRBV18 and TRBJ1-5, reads NAGVMQNPRHLVRRRGQEARLRCSPMKGHSHVYWYRQLPEEGLKFMVYLQKENIIDESGMPKERFSAEFPKEGPSILRIQQVVRGDSAAYFCASSRGGNQPQHFGDGTRLSIL.

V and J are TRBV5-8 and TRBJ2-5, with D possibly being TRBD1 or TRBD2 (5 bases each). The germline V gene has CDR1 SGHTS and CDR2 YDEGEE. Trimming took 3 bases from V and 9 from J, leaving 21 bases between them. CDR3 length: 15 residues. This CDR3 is CASSSPRIYLGAQYF. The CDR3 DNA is TGTGCCAGCAGCTCCCCGAGGATCTACTTGGGGGCCCAGTACTTC.

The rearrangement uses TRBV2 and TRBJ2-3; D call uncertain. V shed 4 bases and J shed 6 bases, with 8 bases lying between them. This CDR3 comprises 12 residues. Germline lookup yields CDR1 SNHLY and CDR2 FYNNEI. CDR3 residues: CASSGVLDTQYF. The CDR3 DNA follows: TGTGCCAGCAGTGGGGTTTTGGATACGCAGTATTTT.

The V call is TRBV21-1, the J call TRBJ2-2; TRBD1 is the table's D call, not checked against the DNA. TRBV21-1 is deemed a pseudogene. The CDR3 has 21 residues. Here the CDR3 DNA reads TGTGCCAGCAGCAGCTCCTCGGACAGGGGGCCGCTCCCCGCGAACACCGGGGAGCTGTTTTTT. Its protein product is CASSSSSDRGPLPANTGELFF.

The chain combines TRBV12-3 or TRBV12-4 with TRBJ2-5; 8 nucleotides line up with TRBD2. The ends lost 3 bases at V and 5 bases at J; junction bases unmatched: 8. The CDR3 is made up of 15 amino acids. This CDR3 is CASSFSGLVLETQYF. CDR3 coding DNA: TGTGCCAGCAGTTTCTCGGGACTAGTGTTGGAGACCCAGTACTTC.

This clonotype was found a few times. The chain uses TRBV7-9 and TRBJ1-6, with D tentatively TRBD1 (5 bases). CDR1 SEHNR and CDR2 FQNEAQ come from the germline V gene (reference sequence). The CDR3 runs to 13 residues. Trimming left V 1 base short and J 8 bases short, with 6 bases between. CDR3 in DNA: TGTGCCAGCAGCTTAGGAGGGGATTCACCCCTCCACTTT. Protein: CASSLGGDSPLHF.

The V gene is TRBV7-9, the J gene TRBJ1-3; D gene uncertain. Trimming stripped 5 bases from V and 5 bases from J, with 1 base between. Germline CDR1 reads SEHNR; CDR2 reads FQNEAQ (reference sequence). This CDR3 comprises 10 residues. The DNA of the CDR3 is TGTGCCAGCAGCAGAAACACCATATATTTT. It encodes CASSRNTIYF. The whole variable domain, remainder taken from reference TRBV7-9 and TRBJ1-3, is DTGVSQNPRHKITKRGQNVTFRCDPISEHNRLYWYRQTLGQGPEFLTYFQNEAQLEKSRLLSDRFSAERPKGSFSTLEIQRTEQGDSAMYLCASSRNTIYFGEGSWLTVV.

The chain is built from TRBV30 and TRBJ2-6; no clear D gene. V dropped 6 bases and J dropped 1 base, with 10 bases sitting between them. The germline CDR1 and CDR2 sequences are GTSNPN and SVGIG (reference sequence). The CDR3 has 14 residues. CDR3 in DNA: TGTGCCTGTCCCCTAAGTTCTGGGGCCAACGTCCTGACTTTC. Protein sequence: CACPLSSGANVLTF. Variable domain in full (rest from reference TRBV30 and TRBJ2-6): SQTIHQWPATLVQPVGSPLSLECTVEGTSNPNLYWYRQAAGRGLQLLFYSVGIGQISSEVPQNLSASRPQDRQFILSSKKLLLSDSGFYLCACPLSSGANVLTFGAGSRLTVL.

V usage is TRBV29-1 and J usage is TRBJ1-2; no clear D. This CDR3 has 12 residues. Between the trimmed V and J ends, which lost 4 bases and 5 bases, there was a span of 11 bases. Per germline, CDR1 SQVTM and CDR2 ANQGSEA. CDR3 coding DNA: TGCAGCGTTGTTTCCCGAGGGTATGGCTACACCTTC. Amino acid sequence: CSVVSRGYGYTF.

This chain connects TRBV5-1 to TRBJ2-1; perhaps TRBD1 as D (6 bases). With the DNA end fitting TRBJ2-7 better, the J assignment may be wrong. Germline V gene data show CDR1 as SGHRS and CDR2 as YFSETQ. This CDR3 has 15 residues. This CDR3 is CASSLGGRGTYEQYF. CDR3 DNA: TGCGCCAGCAGCTTGGGCGGCAGGGGTACCTACGAGCAGTACTTC.

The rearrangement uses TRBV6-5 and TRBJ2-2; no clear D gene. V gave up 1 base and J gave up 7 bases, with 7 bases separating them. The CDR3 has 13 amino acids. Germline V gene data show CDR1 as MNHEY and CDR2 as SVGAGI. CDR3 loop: CASSYYSGGELFF. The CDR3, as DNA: TGTGCCAGCAGTTACTACAGTGGCGGGGAGCTGTTTTTT.

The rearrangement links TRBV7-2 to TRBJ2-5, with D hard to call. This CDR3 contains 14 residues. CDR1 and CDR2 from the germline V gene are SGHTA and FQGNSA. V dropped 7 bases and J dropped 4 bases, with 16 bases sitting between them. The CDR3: CASTPTGRLETQYF. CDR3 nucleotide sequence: TGTGCCAGCACCCCCACCGGTCGGCTAGAGACCCAGTACTTC.

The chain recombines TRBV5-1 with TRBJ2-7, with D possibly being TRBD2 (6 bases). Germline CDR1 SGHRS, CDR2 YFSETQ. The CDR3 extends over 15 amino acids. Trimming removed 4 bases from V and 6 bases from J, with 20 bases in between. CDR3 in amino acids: CASSPGGSITPEQYF. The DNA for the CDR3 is TGCGCCAGCAGCCCAGGAGGGAGTATCACCCCCGAGCAGTACTTC.

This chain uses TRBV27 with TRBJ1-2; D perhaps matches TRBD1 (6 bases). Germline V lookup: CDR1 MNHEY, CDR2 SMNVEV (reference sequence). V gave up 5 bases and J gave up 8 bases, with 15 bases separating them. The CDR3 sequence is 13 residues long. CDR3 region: CASSHYNTGGYTF. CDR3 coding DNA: TGTGCCAGCAGTCACTACAACACAGGGGGCTACACCTTC.

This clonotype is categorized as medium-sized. The chain's CDR3 is CASSEAGGANTGELFF. The CDR3 nucleotides are TGTGCCAGCAGTGAAGCGGGGGGAGCGAACACCGGGGAGCTGTTTTTT. This rearrangement joins TRBV2 to TRBJ2-2; D possibly corresponds to TRBD2 (6 bases). CDR1 and CDR2 (germline): SNHLY, FYNNEI. The CDR3 loop spans 16 amino acids. V lost 0 bases and J lost 0, with 8 bases in between.

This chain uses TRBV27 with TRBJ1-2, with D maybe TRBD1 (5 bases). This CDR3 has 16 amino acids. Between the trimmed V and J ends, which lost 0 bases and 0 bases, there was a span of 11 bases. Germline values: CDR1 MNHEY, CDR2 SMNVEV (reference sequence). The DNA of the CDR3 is TGTGCCAGCAGTTTATCGGTGTGGGGACCTAACTATGGCTACACCTTC. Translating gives CASSLSVWGPNYGYTF.

CDR3 protein: CASSYLGQRTGNTIYF. CDR3 DNA: TGTGCCAGCAGTTACTTGGGACAGAGGACTGGAAACACCATATATTTT. V gene TRBV6-2 or TRBV6-3 combines with J gene TRBJ1-3; 7 nucleotides align to TRBD1. The germline CDR1 and CDR2 sequences are MNHEY and SVGEGT. This CDR3 region has 16 residues. Losses at the gene ends were 1 base for V and 2 bases for J; bases not matched to a gene: 5.

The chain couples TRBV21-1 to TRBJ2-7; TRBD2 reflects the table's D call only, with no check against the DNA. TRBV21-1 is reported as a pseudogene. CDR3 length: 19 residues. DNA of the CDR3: TGTGCCAGCAGCAAAGGGCGGTCCGGGAGGGCCTCCCTCTCCTACGAGCAGTACTTC. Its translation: CASSKGRSGRASLSYEQYF.

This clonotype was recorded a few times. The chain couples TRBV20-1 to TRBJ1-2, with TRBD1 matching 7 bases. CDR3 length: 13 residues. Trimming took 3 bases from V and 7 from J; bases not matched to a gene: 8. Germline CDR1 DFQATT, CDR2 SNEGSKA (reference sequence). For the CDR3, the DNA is TGCAGTGCTAGCGTAAACAGGGGTTTTGGCTACACCTTC. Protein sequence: CSASVNRGFGYTF.

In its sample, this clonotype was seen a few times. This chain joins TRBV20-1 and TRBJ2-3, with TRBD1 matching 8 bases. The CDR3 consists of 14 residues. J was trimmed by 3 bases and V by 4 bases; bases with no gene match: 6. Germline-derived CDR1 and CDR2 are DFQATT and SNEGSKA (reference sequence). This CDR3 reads CSAIRDRLTDTQYF. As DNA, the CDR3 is TGCAGTGCTATCCGGGACAGGCTAACAGATACGCAGTATTTT.

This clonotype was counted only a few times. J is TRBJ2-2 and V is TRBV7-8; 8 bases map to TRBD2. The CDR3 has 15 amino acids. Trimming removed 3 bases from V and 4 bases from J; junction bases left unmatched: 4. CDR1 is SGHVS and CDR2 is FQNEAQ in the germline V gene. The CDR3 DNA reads TGTGCCAGCAGCTTCGGGGGGGCCAGCACCGGGGAGCTGTTTTTT. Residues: CASSFGGASTGELFF.

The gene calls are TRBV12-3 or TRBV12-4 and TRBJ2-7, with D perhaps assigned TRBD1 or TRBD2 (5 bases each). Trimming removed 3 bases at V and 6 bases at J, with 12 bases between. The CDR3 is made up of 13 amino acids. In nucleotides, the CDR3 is TGTGCCAGCAGTTTCAGGGAGAAGGGCGAGCAGTACTTC. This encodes CASSFREKGEQYF.

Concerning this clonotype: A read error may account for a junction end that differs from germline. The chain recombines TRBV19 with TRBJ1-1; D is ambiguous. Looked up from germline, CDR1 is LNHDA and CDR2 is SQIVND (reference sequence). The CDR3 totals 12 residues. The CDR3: CVSSIRGPEAFF. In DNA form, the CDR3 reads TGTGTCAGTAGTATTCGCGGGCCTGAAGCTTTCTTT.

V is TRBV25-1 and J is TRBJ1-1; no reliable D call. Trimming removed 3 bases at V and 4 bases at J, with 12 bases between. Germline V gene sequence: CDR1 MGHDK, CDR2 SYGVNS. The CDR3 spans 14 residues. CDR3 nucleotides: TGTGCCAGCAGTGATTCTGAAGGGTTCACTGAAGCTTTCTTT. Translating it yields CASSDSEGFTEAFF.

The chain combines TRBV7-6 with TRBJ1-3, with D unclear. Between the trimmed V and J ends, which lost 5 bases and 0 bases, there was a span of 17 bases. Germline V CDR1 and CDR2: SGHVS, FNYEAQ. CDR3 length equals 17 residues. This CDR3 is CASSHSSGRSSGNTIYF. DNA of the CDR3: TGTGCCAGCAGCCACTCAAGTGGTCGGAGCTCTGGAAACACCATATATTTT.

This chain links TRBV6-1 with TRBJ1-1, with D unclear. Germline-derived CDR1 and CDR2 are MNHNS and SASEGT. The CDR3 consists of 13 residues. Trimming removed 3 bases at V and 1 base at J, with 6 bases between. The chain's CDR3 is CASSEGRNTEAFF. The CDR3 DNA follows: TGTGCCAGCAGTGAGGGGAGGAACACTGAAGCTTTCTTT.

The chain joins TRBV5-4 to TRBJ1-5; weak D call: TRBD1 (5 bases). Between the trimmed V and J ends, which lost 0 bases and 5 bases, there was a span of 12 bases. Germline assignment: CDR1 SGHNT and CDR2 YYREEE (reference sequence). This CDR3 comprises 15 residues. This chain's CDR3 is CASSLDGDSYQPQHF. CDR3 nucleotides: TGTGCCAGCAGCTTGGACGGAGACAGTTATCAGCCCCAGCATTTT.

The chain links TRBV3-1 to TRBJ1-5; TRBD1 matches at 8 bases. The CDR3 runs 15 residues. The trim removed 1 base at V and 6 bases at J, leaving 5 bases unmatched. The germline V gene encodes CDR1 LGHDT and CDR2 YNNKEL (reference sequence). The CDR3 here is CASSQVAGGGQPQHF. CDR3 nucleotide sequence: TGTGCCAGCAGCCAAGTGGCAGGGGGCGGTCAGCCCCAGCATTTT.

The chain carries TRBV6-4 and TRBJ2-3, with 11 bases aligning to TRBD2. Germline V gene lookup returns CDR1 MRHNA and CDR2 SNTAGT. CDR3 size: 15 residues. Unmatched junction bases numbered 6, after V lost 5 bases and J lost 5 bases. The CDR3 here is CASSKTTSGVDTQYF. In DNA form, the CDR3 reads TGTGCCAGCAGTAAAACGACTAGCGGGGTAGATACGCAGTATTTT.

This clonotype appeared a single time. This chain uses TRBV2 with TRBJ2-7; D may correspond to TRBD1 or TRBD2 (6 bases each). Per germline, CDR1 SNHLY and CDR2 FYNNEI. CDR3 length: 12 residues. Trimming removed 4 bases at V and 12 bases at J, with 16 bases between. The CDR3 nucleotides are TGTGCCAGCAGTGTCATGGGGGGCGGTCCGTACTTC. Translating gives CASSVMGGGPYF.

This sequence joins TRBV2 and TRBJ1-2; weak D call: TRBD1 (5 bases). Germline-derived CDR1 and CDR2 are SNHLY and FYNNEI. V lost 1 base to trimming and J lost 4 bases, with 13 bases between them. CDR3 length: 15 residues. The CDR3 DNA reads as TGTGCCAGCAGTGAAGGGCAGGGAGATTTCTATGGCTACACCTTC. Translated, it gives CASSEGQGDFYGYTF.